These 16 T cell receptor beta chains came from one sample sequenced in a study of cytomegalovirus exposure and HLA in healthy donors. Both 60 Vbeta primers and 13 Jbeta primers went into the PCR. Libraries were prepared by immunoSEQ multiplex PCR; TCRdb keeps only in-frame clonotypes and omits some of them. The table lists about 180,000 clones, 81% of them singletons. Sequenced material: PBMCs. The receptors were gathered from a woman aged 25 to 39 in good health and CMV-seronegative.

The chain has TRBV9 and TRBJ2-6; possibly TRBD1 for D (6 bases). In germline, CDR1 is SGDLS, CDR2 YYNGEE. The CDR3 is made up of 15 amino acids. V lost 0 bases and J 2 bases, leaving 6 bases between the germline ends. CDR3 region: CASSVEGAGANVLTF. As DNA, the CDR3 is TGTGCCAGCAGCGTAGAGGGGGCTGGGGCCAACGTCCTGACTTTC. The complete variable domain, with remaining parts taken from reference TRBV9 and TRBJ2-6, reads DSGVTQTPKHLITATGQRVTLRCSPRSGDLSVYWYQQSLDQGLQFLIQYYNGEERAKGNILERFSAQQFPDLHSELNLSSLELGDSALYFCASSVEGAGANVLTFGAGSRLTVL.

This chain's CDR3 is CASSPTNTGELFF. In nucleotides, the CDR3 is TGTGCCAGCAGTCCAACGAACACCGGGGAGCTGTTTTTT. The gene calls are TRBV27 and TRBJ2-2; no clear D gene. Germline V CDR1 and CDR2: MNHEY, SMNVEV (reference sequence). CDR3 size: 13 residues. V lost 5 bases and J 0 bases, leaving 4 bases between the germline ends.

The gene calls are TRBV7-2 and TRBJ2-5, with D perhaps TRBD2 (5 bases). Per germline, CDR1 SGHTA and CDR2 FQGNSA. The germline V and J ends were trimmed by 2 bases and 5 bases, with 12 bases remaining between them. This CDR3 comprises 14 residues. The CDR3 reads CASSLSPGWETQYF. The CDR3 nucleotides are TGTGCCAGCAGCTTAAGTCCGGGATGGGAGACCCAGTACTTC.

V and J are TRBV7-9 and TRBJ2-3; TRBD2 aligns across 7 bases. This CDR3 comprises 16 residues. Trimming removed 6 bases from V and 2 bases from J; junction bases left unmatched: 11. Germline CDR1 reads SEHNR; CDR2 reads FQNEAQ (reference sequence). This CDR3 reads CASRNRDYRNTDTQYF. CDR3 coding DNA: TGTGCCAGCAGAAACCGGGACTATAGAAACACAGATACGCAGTATTTT. The variable domain in full, completed from reference TRBV7-9 and TRBJ2-3, reads DTGVSQNPRHKITKRGQNVTFRCDPISEHNRLYWYRQTLGQGPEFLTYFQNEAQLEKSRLLSDRFSAERPKGSFSTLEIQRTEQGDSAMYLCASRNRDYRNTDTQYFGPGTRLTVL.

This chain connects TRBV15 to TRBJ1-5; possible D gene TRBD1, 6 bases. Germline CDR1 LNHNV, CDR2 YYDKDF (reference sequence). The CDR3 extends over 15 amino acids. Trimming took 0 bases from V and 3 from J, leaving 9 bases between them. The CDR3 DNA is TGTGCCACCAGCAGAGACAGGGGAAACAATCAGCCCCAGCATTTT. It specifies CATSRDRGNNQPQHF.

V and J are TRBV6-5 and TRBJ2-3; 7 bases line up with TRBD2. CDR3 length: 15 amino acids. Looked up from germline, CDR1 is MNHEY and CDR2 is SVGAGI. The V segment lost 0 bases and the J segment 3 bases; nucleotides outside the gene matches: 3. CDR3 in amino acids: CASSYSGRGTDTQYF. In DNA form, the CDR3 reads TGTGCCAGCAGTTACTCAGGGAGGGGTACAGATACGCAGTATTTT.

The chain joins TRBV2 to TRBJ2-7; 7 nucleotides match TRBD1. The CDR3 runs to 13 residues. The germline V gene has CDR1 SNHLY and CDR2 FYNNEI. Trimming removed 6 bases from V and 2 bases from J; junction bases left unmatched: 4. As DNA, the CDR3 is TGTGCCAGCAGACCCGGGACAGCCTACGAGCAGTACTTC. Protein: CASRPGTAYEQYF.

The chain joins TRBV7-9 to TRBJ2-1; 10 bases map to TRBD1. The V and J ends lost 2 bases and 7 bases, in that order; junction bases with no gene match: 2. CDR1 and CDR2 from the germline V gene are SEHNR and FQNEAQ (reference sequence). The CDR3 loop spans 14 amino acids. CDR3 coding DNA: TGTGCCAGCAGCTTACGACAGGGGGCGAATGAGCAGTTCTTC. Translating it yields CASSLRQGANEQFF.

CDR3 bases: TGTGCCAGCTCACCATTTGAGGGGGCAGGCACCGGGGAGCTGTTTTTT. This gives the protein CASSPFEGAGTGELFF. The chain uses TRBV18 and TRBJ2-2, with 7 bases aligning to TRBD1. CDR1 is KGHSH, CDR2 LQKENI, per germline. V lost 2 bases to trimming and J lost 4 bases; unmatched junction nucleotides: 7. This CDR3 contains 16 residues.

The chain is built from TRBV6-1 and TRBJ2-7; tentatively, D is TRBD2 (5 bases). Trimming took 3 bases from V and 3 from J, leaving 15 bases between them. The germline V gene has CDR1 MNHNS and CDR2 SASEGT. This CDR3 comprises 15 residues. In nucleotides, the CDR3 is TGTGCCAGCAGTGAGACGCGGGCTGACCTCTACGAGCAGTACTTC. Translated: CASSETRADLYEQYF.

This clone has a handful of counts. This chain connects TRBV28 to TRBJ2-7; TRBD1 aligns across 9 bases. The CDR3 has 14 amino acids. The junction had 6 bases not matched to a gene; V was cut back by 6 bases and J by 3 bases. The germline gives CDR1 MDHEN, CDR2 SYDVKM. The CDR3 is CASRGQGAVYEQYF. In DNA form, the CDR3 reads TGTGCCAGCAGGGGACAGGGTGCGGTCTACGAGCAGTACTTC. The whole variable domain, filled in from reference TRBV28 and TRBJ2-7, reads DVKVTQSSRYLVKRTGEKVFLECVQDMDHENMFWYRQDPGLGLRLIYFSYDVKMKEKGDIPEGYSVSREKKERFSLILESASTNQTSMYLCASRGQGAVYEQYFGPGTRLTVT.

The chain combines TRBV6-5 with TRBJ2-7, with 8 bases lining up with TRBD1. This CDR3 contains 13 residues. Germline lookup yields CDR1 MNHEY and CDR2 SVGAGI. The J segment lost 7 bases and the V segment lost 7 bases, leaving 9 bases of the junction unmatched. CDR3 sequence (DNA): TGTGCCAGCACCACTCAGGGGGCGGGTGAGCAGTACTTC. Protein: CASTTQGAGEQYF.

This chain links TRBV13 with TRBJ1-3; TRBD1 matches 8 bases. The CDR3 consists of 15 residues. From germline, CDR1 is PRHDT and CDR2 FYEKMQ (reference sequence). V lost 5 bases, J lost 0 bases, and 3 bases stayed unmatched. The CDR3 loop reads CASSPGTGSGNTIYF. CDR3 DNA: TGTGCCAGCAGCCCCGGGACAGGCTCTGGAAACACCATATATTTT.

V usage is TRBV10-3 and J usage is TRBJ2-3; 8 bases fit TRBD1. Per germline, CDR1 ENHRY and CDR2 SYGVKD. The CDR3 has 13 residues. V was pared by 8 bases and J by 5 bases, with 6 bases of the junction left unmatched. CDR3 sequence: CAIGAGGIDTQYF. In DNA form, the CDR3 reads TGTGCCATCGGTGCAGGGGGCATAGATACGCAGTATTTT.

V gene TRBV10-3 combines with J gene TRBJ2-3; TRBD2 agrees at 8 bases. From germline, CDR1 is ENHRY and CDR2 SYGVKD. J lost 1 base, V lost 6 bases, and 6 bases had no gene match. This CDR3 has 15 residues. The CDR3 is CAIRDSTSGTDTQYF. DNA for the CDR3: TGTGCCATCAGAGACTCGACTAGCGGCACAGATACGCAGTATTTT.

The chain combines TRBV5-1 with TRBJ2-5; 12 bases are a match to TRBD2. CDR1 and CDR2 from the germline V gene are SGHRS and YFSETQ. There are 16 residues in the CDR3. Unmatched junction bases numbered 7, after V lost 5 bases and J lost 2 bases. The CDR3 nucleotides read TGCGCCAGCAGGCCAGGGACTAGCGGGTCGCAAGAGACCCAGTACTTC. Protein: CASRPGTSGSQETQYF.